These T cell receptor beta chains were read from a single sample in a study of cytomegalovirus exposure and HLA in healthy donors. Sequencing was performed with immunoSEQ multiplex PCR; in TCRdb, only in-frame clones are kept and a portion is missing. The sample includes 150,000 to 200,000 clones, 82% seen only once; the top ten take 1.7%. The material sequenced was PBMCs. The receptors were sampled from a woman younger than 30 in good health and CMV-seronegative. The CDR3 runs from the conserved cysteine through the conserved F or W. D genes are given only for firm matches. Some rows have no size entry. The others give once, few or many, or a class for an expanded clone.

TRBV28,NA,TRBJ1-4,NA,19,TGTGCCAGCAGTTTACCCCGCGGGGCCTACTTTGCAACTAATGAAAAACTGTTTTTT,CASSLPRGAYFATNEKLFF
TRBV18,NA,TRBJ2-2,NA,17,TGTGCCAGCTCACCACCGCGGAGTACCCAGAACACCGGGGAGCTGTTTTTT,CASSPPRSTQNTGELFF
TRBV5-6,NA,TRBJ2-5,NA,14,TGTGCCAGCAGCCCACCCACAGTACAAGAGACCCAGTACTTC,CASSPPTVQETQYF
TRBV19,TRBD1,TRBJ2-1,NA,14,TGTGCCAGCTCGGACAGGGCCTCCTACAATGAGCAGTTCTTC,CASSDRASYNEQFF
TRBV29-1,TRBD1,TRBJ1-2,NA,13,TGCAGCGTTGGACCCAGGGGGCAAGATGGCTACACCTTC,CSVGPRGQDGYTF
TRBV28,NA,TRBJ1-6,NA,13,TGTGCCAGCAGTACAGGGTGGAATTCACCCCTCCACTTT,CASSTGWNSPLHF
TRBV2,NA,TRBJ2-1,NA,11,TGTGCCAGCAGAGCCGGGAACGAGCAGTTCTTC,CASRAGNEQFF
TRBV7-2,NA,TRBJ1-6,NA,12,TGTGCCAGCAGCCCGTCCTCGGGAGCCCTCCACTTT,CASSPSSGALHF
TRBV4-1,NA,TRBJ2-2,NA,16,TGCGCCAGCAGCCAAGAACGAGGGCTGTCATACGGGGAGCTGTTTTTT,CASSQERGLSYGELFF
TRBV4-2,TRBD2,TRBJ2-1,NA,16,TGTGCCAGCAGCCCCCTCGGGCCTAGCGGGAGTGGCGAGCAGTTCTTC,CASSPLGPSGSGEQFF
TRBV28,NA,TRBJ1-2,NA,13,TGTGCCAGCAGTTTAGCAATCGGGTATGGCTACACCTTC,CASSLAIGYGYTF
TRBV7-2,TRBD2,TRBJ2-1,NA,15,TGTGCCAGCAGCTTAGGGCGGGAGCGCTACAATGAGCAGTTCTTC,CASSLGRERYNEQFF
TRBV10-1,TRBD2,TRBJ2-1,NA,16,TGCGCCAGCAGTGATGTCGGACTAGCGACTAAGAATGAGCAGTTCTTC,CASSDVGLATKNEQFF
TRBV14,TRBD2,TRBJ2-5,NA,13,TGTGCCAGCAGCCACGGGGGGGTGGAGACCCAGTACTTC,CASSHGGVETQYF
TRBV11-2,NA,TRBJ1-4,NA,12,TGTGCCAGCAGCCGACCGGGTTCAGAACTGTTTTTT,CASSRPGSELFF
TRBV10-2,TRBD1,TRBJ1-2,NA,15,TGCGCCAGCAGTGAGGGACAGGGGGCGCTGGATGGCTACACCTTC,CASSEGQGALDGYTF
TRBV5-8,NA,TRBJ1-2,NA,11,TGTGCCAGCAGCTTGATGGGCGGCTACACCTTC,CASSLMGGYTF
TRBV19,TRBD1,TRBJ1-1,NA,14,TGTGCCAGTAGTATAGTGAGGGGGCATACTGAAGCTTTCTTT,CASSIVRGHTEAFF
TRBV5-6,TRBD2,TRBJ2-1,NA,14,TGTGCCAGCAGCTTCTGGACTAGGCGTTACGAGCAGTTCTTC,CASSFWTRRYEQFF
TRBV7-2,NA,TRBJ1-1,NA,16,TGTGCCAGCAGCTTAAGATCACAGGGTGGGGCGGCCGGAGCTTTCTTT,CASSLRSQGGAAGAFF
TRBV6-5,NA,TRBJ2-3,NA,11,TGTGCCAGCAGGCGGGCAGATACGCAGTATTTT,CASRRADTQYF
TRBV7-6,NA,TRBJ2-1,NA,14,TGTGCCAGCGGTAGCGCAGAAATTTACAATGAGCAGTTCTTC,CASGSAEIYNEQFF
TRBV7-2,TRBD1,TRBJ2-7,NA,14,TGTGCCAGCAGCTCAGGGGTACAGGGGGGCGAGCAGTACTTC,CASSSGVQGGEQYF
TRBV7-9,NA,TRBJ2-2,NA,15,TGTGCCAGCAGCCTACAGGGAAAGAACACCGGGGAGCTGTTTTTT,CASSLQGKNTGELFF
TRBV28,NA,TRBJ1-5,NA,12,TGTGCCAGCAGCCTCGAGGCTAGCCCCCAGCATTTT,CASSLEASPQHF
TRBV10-2,TRBD1,TRBJ1-1,NA,16,TGCGCCAGCAAAACCCGACAGGGAGTTAAGAGGACTGAAGCTTTCTTT,CASKTRQGVKRTEAFF
TRBV12-1,NA,TRBJ2-7,NA,12,TGTGCCAGCAGCTTTAGTCTCGGGACAGAGTACTTC,CASSFSLGTEYF
TRBV7-8,NA,TRBJ2-7,NA,15,TGTGCCAGCACCTTTGAAACAGGGCGAGGTTACGAGCAGTACTTC,CASTFETGRGYEQYF
TRBV6-4,TRBD1,TRBJ1-2,NA,18,TGTGCCAGCAGATCCGACGGGCTTCTAACAGGGGGAATCAGGGGCTACACCTTC,CASRSDGLLTGGIRGYTF
TRBV9,NA,TRBJ2-6,NA,17,TGTGCCAGCAGCGTAGTTACTACGACCTCTGGGGCCAACGTCCTGACTTTC,CASSVVTTTSGANVLTF
TRBV28,NA,TRBJ2-1,NA,17,TGTGCCAGCAGTTTTTCCGGGAGCGTTAGCTCCTACAATGAGCAGTTCTTC,CASSFSGSVSSYNEQFF
TRBV21-1,NA,TRBJ2-7,NA,19,TGTGCCAGCAGCAAGAAATTGGGAGCGGGGGCTCAAAGCTCCTACGAGCAGTACTTC,CASSKKLGAGAQSSYEQYF
TRBV29-1,TRBD1,TRBJ1-2,NA,12,TGCAGCGTGGAAGACAGGGATTATGGCTACACCTTC,CSVEDRDYGYTF
TRBV13,TRBD2,TRBJ2-5,NA,16,TGTGCCAGCAGCTTATTGACTAGCGGGAGAGCAGAGACCCAGTACTTC,CASSLLTSGRAETQYF
TRBV4-1,TRBD1,TRBJ2-5,NA,19,TGCGCCAGCAGCCAAGACGCCAGGACAGGGCGTGGATTGGAGGAGACCCAGTACTTC,CASSQDARTGRGLEETQYF
TRBV7-2,NA,TRBJ2-6,NA,20,TGTGCCAGCAGCTTAGCTTTCGGTGGGGCTCGTAGCTCTGGGGCCAACGTCCTGACTTTC,CASSLAFGGARSSGANVLTF
TRBV7-9,NA,TRBJ1-1,once,14,TGTTCCAGCAGCTTAGTTGGCAGGTCTACTGAAGCTTTCTTT,CSSSLVGRSTEAFF
TRBV11-2,NA,TRBJ2-3,NA,13,TGTGCCAGCAGCTTAGCAGGGACAAATACGCAGTATTTT,CASSLAGTNTQYF
TRBV4-3,TRBD1,TRBJ1-1,NA,16,TGCGCCAGCAGCCGGACAGGCTTGGGGATGAACACTGAAGCTTTCTTT,CASSRTGLGMNTEAFF
TRBV5-6,NA,TRBJ1-2,NA,14,TGTGCCAGCAGCTGGGGGCAGGGCAACTATGGCTACACCTTC,CASSWGQGNYGYTF
TRBV27,NA,TRBJ1-1,NA,14,TGTGCCAGCAGGTTCCCGGGGGGAAACACTGAAGCTTTCTTT,CASRFPGGNTEAFF
TRBV6-5,NA,TRBJ1-2,NA,15,TGTGCCAGCAGTTACTACGGCCAGCGCACTATCGGCTACACCTTC,CASSYYGQRTIGYTF
TRBV14,TRBD2,TRBJ2-3,NA,16,TGTGCCAGCAGCCAAGCGACTAGCGGGAGCACAGATACGCAGTATTTT,CASSQATSGSTDTQYF
TRBV10-3,TRBD1,TRBJ2-7,NA,12,TGTGCCATCAGCGCAGGGGGCTACGAGCAGTACTTC,CAISAGGYEQYF
TRBV4-3,NA,TRBJ1-4,NA,17,TGCGCCAGCAGCCAAGATTTAGGACTTACAACTAATGAAAAACTGTTTTTT,CASSQDLGLTTNEKLFF
TRBV28,TRBD1,TRBJ1-1,NA,15,TGTGCCAGCATGGCAGTTAGAAGGGGGCGCCATGAAGCTTTCTTT,CASMAVRRGRHEAFF
TRBV11-2,TRBD1,TRBJ2-7,NA,16,TGTGCCAGCAGCTTATTAGTTCAGGGACAGGGGAACGAGCAGTACTTC,CASSLLVQGQGNEQYF
TRBV27,TRBD1,TRBJ2-2,NA,17,TGTGCCAGCAGTTTATCGTTCACAGGGGCCCCCGGCGGGGAGCTGTTTTTT,CASSLSFTGAPGGELFF
TRBV4-1,NA,TRBJ1-2,NA,15,TGCGCCAGCAGCCAAGGGACAGAGCCTAACTATGGCTACACCTTC,CASSQGTEPNYGYTF
TRBV6-1,NA,TRBJ1-3,once,15,TGTGCCAGCAGCCGCACAGGGACCTCTGGAAACACCATATATTTT,CASSRTGTSGNTIYF
TRBV5-6,NA,TRBJ2-1,NA,13,TGTGCCAGCAGCTTGGGAGTGCGGCCTGAGCAGTTCTTC,CASSLGVRPEQFF
TRBV30,NA,TRBJ2-1,NA,13,TGTGCCTGTCACAGGGTCTTAGGGAATGAGCAGTTCTTC,CACHRVLGNEQFF
TRBV28,NA,TRBJ2-7,once,15,TGTGCCAGCAGTTTTTTCGGGAGTATCTCCTACGAGCAGTACTTC,CASSFFGSISYEQYF
TRBV5-1,TRBD1,TRBJ1-2,NA,14,TGCGCCAGCAGCTTGGCCGGGACAGGGGATGGCTACACCTTC,CASSLAGTGDGYTF
TRBV7-8,NA,TRBJ1-2,NA,12,TGTGCCATCTCCCTGGGGCAGTATGGCTACACCTTC,CAISLGQYGYTF
TRBV6-5,TRBD1,TRBJ2-3,NA,15,TGTGCCAGCAGACCCGGACAGGGGAGGTCGGATACGCAGTATTTT,CASRPGQGRSDTQYF
TRBV7-9,NA,TRBJ2-1,NA,15,TGTGCCAGCAGCTCCCGGGACATAGGGGCCAATGAGCAGTTCTTC,CASSSRDIGANEQFF